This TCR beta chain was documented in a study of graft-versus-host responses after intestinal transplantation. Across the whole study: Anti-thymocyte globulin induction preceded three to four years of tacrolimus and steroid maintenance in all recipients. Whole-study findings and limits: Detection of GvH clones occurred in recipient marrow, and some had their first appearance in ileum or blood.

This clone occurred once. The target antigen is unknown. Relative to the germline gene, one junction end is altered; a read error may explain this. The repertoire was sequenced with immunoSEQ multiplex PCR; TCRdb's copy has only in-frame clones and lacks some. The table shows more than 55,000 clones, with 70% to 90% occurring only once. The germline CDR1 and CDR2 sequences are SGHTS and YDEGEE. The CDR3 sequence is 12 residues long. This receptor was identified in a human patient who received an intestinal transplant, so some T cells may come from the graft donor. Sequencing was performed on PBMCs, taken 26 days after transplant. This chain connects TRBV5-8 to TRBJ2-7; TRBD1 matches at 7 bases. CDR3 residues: CASSFGTEFVLF. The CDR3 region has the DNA TGTGCCAGCAGCTTCGGGACAGAGTTTGTCCTCTTC.